This entry is about one T cell receptor (beta chain). All enrollees were about 18 to 89 years old and from roughly 26 US areas. Cohort placement rested on clinical history that participants reported themselves. Original methodology: Amplification from reference gene primers served as the basis for estimated nucleated cell counts. The table came from immunoSEQ multiplex PCR; TCRdb's copy has only in-frame clones and leaves some out. Clonal size and the V and J genes are those of that table, whereas D and trimming came from the DNA. Seen here are a few hundred thousand clones, about 87% observed once, and the top ten hold 10%. Germline loops: CDR1 SQVTM, CDR2 ANQGSEA. V shed 6 bases and J 2 bases; nucleotides not matched to a gene: 7. CDR3 length: 14 residues. The data are from a study of blood T cell repertoires in COVID-19. Study summary: Spain, Italy and the United States supplied samples that represented acute and convalescent COVID-19.

The sequenced material came from PBMCs or T cells enriched from blood (not recorded which). This receptor was identified in a man aged 18 to 29 with acute COVID-19. The chain links TRBV29-1 to TRBJ2-7, with 10 bases matching TRBD1. The CDR3 loop is CSVRQGAGTYEQYF. The CDR3 DNA reads TGCAGCGTAAGACAGGGGGCCGGGACCTACGAGCAGTACTTC.